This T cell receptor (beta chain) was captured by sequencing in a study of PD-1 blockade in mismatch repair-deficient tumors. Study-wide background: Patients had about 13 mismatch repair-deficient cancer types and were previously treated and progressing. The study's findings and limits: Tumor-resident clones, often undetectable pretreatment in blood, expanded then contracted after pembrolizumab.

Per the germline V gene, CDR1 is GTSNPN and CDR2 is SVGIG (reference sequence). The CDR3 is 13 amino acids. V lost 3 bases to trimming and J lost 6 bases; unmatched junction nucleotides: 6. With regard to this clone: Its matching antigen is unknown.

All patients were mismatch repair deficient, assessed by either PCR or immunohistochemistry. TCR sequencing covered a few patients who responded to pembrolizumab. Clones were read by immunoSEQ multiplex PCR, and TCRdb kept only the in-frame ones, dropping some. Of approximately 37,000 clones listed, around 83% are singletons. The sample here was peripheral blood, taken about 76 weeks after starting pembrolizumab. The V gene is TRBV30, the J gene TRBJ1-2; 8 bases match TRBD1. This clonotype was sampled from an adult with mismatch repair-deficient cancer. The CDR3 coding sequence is TGTGCCTGGAGCGGGACAGGCTACGATGGCTACACCTTC. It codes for CAWSGTGYDGYTF.